Below are 8 T cell receptor beta chains sequenced from a single sample in a study of shared clonotypes between healthy human individuals. Profiling relied on immunoSEQ multiplex PCR, and the TCRdb table lists in-frame clones only, not all of them. The sample lists some 2 million clones, less than 95% occurring once. Terminally differentiated effector memory CD45RA+ cells were left out of the naive CD8 fraction, which was CD45RO-negative and positively selected for CCR7. The sequenced sample was naive CD8+ T cells sorted from blood. All receptors derive from a man between 18 and 35 years old in good health.

The chain employs TRBV18 and TRBJ2-5; D is unresolved. The CDR3 spans 11 residues. The germline V gene encodes CDR1 KGHSH and CDR2 LQKENI. V lost 5 bases to trimming and J lost 5 bases, with 6 bases between them. The CDR3 DNA follows: TGTGCCAGCTCAGCGACGGAGACCCAGTACTTC. Translated, it gives CASSATETQYF.

Comment on this clone: This may come from a read error, since a much larger clone is one base off. Different DNA sequences within this sample yield the same CDR3. The chain has TRBV2 and TRBJ2-7, with a weak D call TRBD1 (6 bases). Germline CDR1 and CDR2: SNHLY and FYNNEI. There are 12 residues in the CDR3. Deletions cut 6 bases from V and 3 bases from J, with 9 bases between. The CDR3 nucleotides read TGTGCCAGCAGCTCAGGGGTCTACGAGCAGTACTTC. It yields the protein CASSSGVYEQYF.

In its sample, this clone was seen once. The chain joins TRBV27 to TRBJ2-7; D possibly matches TRBD1 or TRBD2 (5 bases each). The CDR3 is 14 amino acids. Trimming removed 5 bases at V and 3 bases at J, with 14 bases between. Germline V gene data show CDR1 as MNHEY and CDR2 as SMNVEV (reference sequence). CDR3 sequence reads: CASSGDRGSYEQYF. In DNA, the CDR3 is TGTGCCAGCAGTGGTGACCGGGGCAGCTACGAGCAGTACTTC.

The chain uses TRBV28 and TRBJ2-7; D unclear. Germline V gives CDR1 MDHEN, CDR2 SYDVKM. With 3 bases removed from V and 6 bases from J, the gap between germline ends came to 12 bases. This CDR3 is 13 amino acids long. The chain's CDR3 is CASSLSGWGEQYF. The CDR3 DNA reads as TGTGCCAGCAGTTTGTCCGGGTGGGGCGAGCAGTACTTC. Full variable domain (missing parts from reference TRBV28 and TRBJ2-7): DVKVTQSSRYLVKRTGEKVFLECVQDMDHENMFWYRQDPGLGLRLIYFSYDVKMKEKGDIPEGYSVSREKKERFSLILESASTNQTSMYLCASSLSGWGEQYFGPGTRLTVT.

The chain combines TRBV4-3 with TRBJ1-4; D gene ambiguous. V was clipped by 0 bases and J by 4 bases, with 6 bases between them. Germline CDR1 LGHNA, CDR2 YSLEER. The CDR3 is 14 amino acids. This CDR3 is CASSQEFSNEKLFF. CDR3 nucleotides: TGCGCCAGCAGCCAAGAGTTCAGTAATGAAAAACTGTTTTTT.

This clone was counted only a few times. The rearrangement joins TRBV7-6 to TRBJ2-1; 9 positions agree with TRBD2. The V segment lost 2 bases and the J segment 4 bases; nucleotides outside the gene matches: 6. The CDR3 loop spans 16 amino acids. Looked up from germline, CDR1 is SGHVS and CDR2 is FNYEAQ. The CDR3 DNA reads TGTGCCAGCAGCTTATACGCTAGCGGGGAATACAATGAGCAGTTCTTC. Translating gives CASSLYASGEYNEQFF.

V usage is TRBV6-5 and J usage is TRBJ1-1, with D uncertain. Germline V CDR1 and CDR2: MNHEY, SVGAGI. CDR3 length: 14 residues. The V and J ends lost 2 bases and 4 bases respectively, with 11 bases between them. This chain's CDR3 is CASSYVGDATEAFF. The DNA for the CDR3 is TGTGCCAGCAGTTACGTGGGAGATGCCACTGAAGCTTTCTTT.

This CDR3 reads CASSLMTGRGTDTQYF. The DNA for the CDR3 is TGTGCCAGCAGCCTAATGACAGGGAGAGGCACAGATACGCAGTATTTT. The chain uses TRBV11-2 and TRBJ2-3; 7 bases are shared with TRBD1. This CDR3 is 16 amino acids long. The germline V gene encodes CDR1 SGHAT and CDR2 FQNNGV. Germline trimming cut 5 bases from V and 1 base from J; bases unmatched to any gene: 9.